A single sample gave rise to the 13 T cell receptor beta chains below, sequenced in a study of regulatory T cells in long-lasting Graves disease (dated by TCRdb to the early 2020s). The label giving this sample's time point can be read as: persistent/refractory GD, antithyroid drugs over 5 years with positive TRAb. For both TCR sequencing and RNA sequencing, RNA was extracted from PBMCs using TRIzol. The library relied on multiplex PCR. Instrument on record: Illumina HiSeq 4000. iRepertoire HTBI primers and Arm-PCR amplification of CDR3 regions were used to construct TCR beta libraries. Clones were called with MiXCR by TCRdb after fastp trimmed the public reads at Q25, and only in-frame beta chains were retained. CDR3 protein sequences are deduplicated, and each keeps its most common genes and DNA. This sample is represented by roughly 300,000 distinct CDR3 sequences; around a fifth of them were singletons. The ten largest make up just under 30% of the sample.

The specimen was peripheral blood mononuclear cells (PBMCs), collected when the disease was refractory, from a patient treated with antithyroid drugs. The receptors derive from a female donor with Graves disease.

The chain employs TRBV29-1 and TRBJ1-2; possibly TRBD1 for D (6 bases). Germline CDR1 reads SQVTM; CDR2 reads ANQGSEA. Trimming removed 7 bases at V and 4 bases at J, with 10 bases between. The CDR3 spans 11 residues. CDR3 in DNA: TGCAGCGAGGACAGATTCTATGGCTACACCTTC. Translation gives CSEDRFYGYTF.

This clonotype was detected ten times or more. The chain employs TRBV27 and TRBJ2-4; D might be TRBD1 (6 bases). The CDR3 covers 17 residues. Germline V gives CDR1 MNHEY, CDR2 SMNVEV (reference sequence). The ends were cut back, 6 bases at V and 5 bases at J, with 23 bases in the middle. CDR3 nucleotide sequence: TGTGCCAGCAGGCCTGGACAGCTTCGGACGAGGGAAAACATTCAGTACTTC. Translating gives CASRPGQLRTRENIQYF.

A few counts support this clonotype. The chain carries TRBV4-1 and TRBJ2-7; TRBD2 matches 13 bases. Germline assignment: CDR1 MGHRA and CDR2 YSYEKL. V shed 1 base and J 2 bases; nucleotides not matched to a gene: 5. The CDR3 covers 17 residues. DNA of the CDR3: TGCGCCAGCAGCCAAGCGGGACTAGCGGGATGGCCCTACGAGCAGTACTTC. Encoded protein: CASSQAGLAGWPYEQYF.

The chain combines TRBV6-1 with TRBJ2-1, with D possibly being TRBD2 (5 bases). Germline loops: CDR1 MNHNS, CDR2 SASEGT. V lost 4 bases, J lost 0 bases, and 10 bases lay in between. The CDR3 contains 15 residues. The CDR3 nucleotides read TGTGCCAGCAGTGGCGGTCGGGGCTCCTACAATGAGCAGTTCTTC. This codes for CASSGGRGSYNEQFF.

This clonotype was seen many times. The V call is TRBV27, the J call TRBJ1-2, with TRBD1 identical over 10 bases. The germline gives CDR1 MNHEY, CDR2 SMNVEV (reference sequence). With 6 bases clipped from V and 4 bases from J, the junction kept 20 bases outside the gene matches. The CDR3 runs to 19 residues. The CDR3 DNA reads TGTGCCAGCAGCCAAGCCCCTGGCCCGGGACAGGGGCGAGTCTATGGCTACACCTTC. As protein: CASSQAPGPGQGRVYGYTF.

This clonotype was recorded at least ten times. J is TRBJ2-5 and V is TRBV19; possible D gene TRBD1, 6 bases. CDR1 is LNHDA and CDR2 is SQIVND in the germline V gene (reference sequence). Trimming removed 3 bases at V and 0 bases at J, with 14 bases between. This CDR3 spans 16 amino acids. CDR3 nucleotides: TGTGCCAGTAGTATCTCGGACAGAACCTACCAAGAGACCCAGTACTTC. It yields the protein CASSISDRTYQETQYF.

This clonotype was counted a few times. A read error likely explains this, since a far larger clone differs by one base. The genes are TRBV7-8 and TRBJ2-5; D is undetermined. Germline lookup yields CDR1 SGHVS and CDR2 FQNEAQ. The CDR3 is 13 residues long. Trimming took off 1 base at V and 3 bases at J, with 6 bases between the two ends. CDR3 residues: CASSLGFKETQYF. CDR3 nucleotide sequence: TGTGCCAGCAGCTTAGGATTTAAAGAGACCCAGTACTTC.

The genes are TRBV29-1 and TRBJ2-7, with a weak D call TRBD1 (5 bases). CDR3 size: 12 residues. The germline V gene has CDR1 SQVTM and CDR2 ANQGSEA. V was clipped by 7 bases and J by 1 base, with 11 bases between them. The CDR3 sequence is CSADTGSYEQYF. The CDR3, as DNA: TGCAGCGCCGATACAGGATCCTACGAGCAGTACTTC.

With regard to this clonotype: Relative to the germline gene, one junction end is altered; a read error may explain this. This CDR3 is CASSRRLAGAYEQCF. The CDR3 region has the DNA TGTGCCAGCAGTCGCCGACTAGCGGGAGCCTACGAGCAGTGCTTC. The chain combines TRBV6-1 with TRBJ2-7, with 12 positions matching TRBD2. The length of the CDR3 is 15 residues. Germline assignment: CDR1 MNHNS and CDR2 SASEGT.

This clonotype was seen more than once but under ten times. The chain links TRBV30 to TRBJ2-4; 8 bases map to TRBD1. The CDR3 is made up of 15 amino acids. From germline, CDR1 is GTSNPN and CDR2 SVGIG (reference sequence). Germline trimming cut 5 bases from V and 2 bases from J; bases unmatched to any gene: 8. The CDR3 DNA is TGTGCCTGGGATCCGGGACAGGCCTCCAAAAACATTCAGTACTTC. It specifies CAWDPGQASKNIQYF.

There are a few counts of this clonotype. The chain recombines TRBV11-2 with TRBJ2-4, with TRBD2 matching over 7 bases. Looked up from germline, CDR1 is SGHAT and CDR2 is FQNNGV. The CDR3 totals 12 residues. The V gene end was trimmed by 9 bases and the J gene end by 7 bases; junction bases not matched to a gene: 6. CDR3 protein: CASSLGGNIQYF. CDR3 bases: TGTGCCAGTAGTCTGGGGGGGAACATTCAGTACTTC.

This clonotype was seen repeatedly, ten times or more. The chain couples TRBV5-1 to TRBJ1-2; 8 positions agree with TRBD1. Germline-derived CDR1 and CDR2 are SGHRS and YFSETQ. The J segment lost 2 bases and the V segment lost 4 bases, leaving 7 bases of the junction unmatched. This CDR3 contains 15 residues. The CDR3 coding sequence is TGCGCCAGCAGCACGGACAGGGAGCAAAACTATGGCTACACCTTC. Translation gives CASSTDREQNYGYTF.

The chain carries TRBV12-5 and TRBJ1-1, with D possibly being TRBD1 (6 bases). V lost 6 bases, J lost 1 base, and 6 bases lay in between. Germline V gene lookup returns CDR1 LGHNT and CDR2 FRNRAP. The CDR3 loop spans 12 amino acids. The CDR3 loop reads CASGTGNTEAFF. Here the CDR3 DNA reads TGTGCTAGTGGGACAGGGAACACTGAAGCTTTCTTT.